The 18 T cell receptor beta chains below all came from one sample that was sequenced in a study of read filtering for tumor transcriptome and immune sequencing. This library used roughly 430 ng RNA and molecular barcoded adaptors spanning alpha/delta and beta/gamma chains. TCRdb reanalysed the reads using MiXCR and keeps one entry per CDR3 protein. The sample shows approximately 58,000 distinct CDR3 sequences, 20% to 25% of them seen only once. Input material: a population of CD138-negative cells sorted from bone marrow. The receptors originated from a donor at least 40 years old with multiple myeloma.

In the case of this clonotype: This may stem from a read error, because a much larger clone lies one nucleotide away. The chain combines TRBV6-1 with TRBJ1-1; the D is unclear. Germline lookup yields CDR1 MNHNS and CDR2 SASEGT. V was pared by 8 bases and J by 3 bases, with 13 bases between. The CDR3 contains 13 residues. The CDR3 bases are TGTGCCAGCGGTGGCTACCTTTACACTGAAGCTTTCTTT. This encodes CASGGYLYTEAFF.

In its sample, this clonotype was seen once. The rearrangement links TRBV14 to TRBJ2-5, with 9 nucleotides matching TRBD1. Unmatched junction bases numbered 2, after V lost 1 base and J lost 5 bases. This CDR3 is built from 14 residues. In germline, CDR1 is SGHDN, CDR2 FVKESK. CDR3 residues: CASSQGTGVETQYF. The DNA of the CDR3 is TGTGCCAGCAGCCAAGGGACAGGGGTCGAGACCCAGTACTTC. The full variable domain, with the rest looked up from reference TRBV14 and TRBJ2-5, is EAGVTQFPSHSVIEKGQTVTLRCDPISGHDNLYWYRRVMGKEIKFLLHFVKESKQDESGMPNNRFLAERTGGTYSTLKVQPAELEDSGVYFCASSQGTGVETQYFGPGTRLLVL.

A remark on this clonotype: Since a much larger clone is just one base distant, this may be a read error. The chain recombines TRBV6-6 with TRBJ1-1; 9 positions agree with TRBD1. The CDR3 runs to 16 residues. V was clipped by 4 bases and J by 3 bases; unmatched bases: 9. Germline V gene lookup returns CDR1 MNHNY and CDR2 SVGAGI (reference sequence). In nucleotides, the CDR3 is TGTGCCAGCAGTTTCCACAGGGGGCAGGTGGACACTGAAGCTTTCTTT. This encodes CASSFHRGQVDTEAFF.

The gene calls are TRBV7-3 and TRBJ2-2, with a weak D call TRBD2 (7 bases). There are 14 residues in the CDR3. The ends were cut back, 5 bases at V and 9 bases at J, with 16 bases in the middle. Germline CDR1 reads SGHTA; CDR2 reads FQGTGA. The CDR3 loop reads CASSLDGGHRELFF. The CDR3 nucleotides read TGTGCCAGCAGCCTCGACGGGGGGCACCGGGAGCTGTTTTTT.

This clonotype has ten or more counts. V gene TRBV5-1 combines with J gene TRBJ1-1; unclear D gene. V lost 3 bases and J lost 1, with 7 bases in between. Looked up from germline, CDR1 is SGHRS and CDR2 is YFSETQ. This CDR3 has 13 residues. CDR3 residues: CASSSDGNTEAFF. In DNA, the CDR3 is TGCGCCAGCAGCTCGGACGGGAACACTGAAGCTTTCTTT. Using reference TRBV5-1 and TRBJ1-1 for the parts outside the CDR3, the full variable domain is KAGVTQTPRYLIKTRGQQVTLSCSPISGHRSVSWYQQTPGQGLQFLFEYFSETQRNKGNFPGRFSGRQFSNSRSEMNVSTLELGDSALYLCASSSDGNTEAFFGQGTRLTVV.

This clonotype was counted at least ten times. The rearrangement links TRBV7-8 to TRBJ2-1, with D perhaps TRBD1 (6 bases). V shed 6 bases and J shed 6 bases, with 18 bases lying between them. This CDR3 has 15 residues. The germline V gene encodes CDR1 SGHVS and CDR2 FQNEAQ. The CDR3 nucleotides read TGTGCCAGCAGTTTGCTTCAGGGGATTGGCAATGAGCAGTTCTTC. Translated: CASSLLQGIGNEQFF.

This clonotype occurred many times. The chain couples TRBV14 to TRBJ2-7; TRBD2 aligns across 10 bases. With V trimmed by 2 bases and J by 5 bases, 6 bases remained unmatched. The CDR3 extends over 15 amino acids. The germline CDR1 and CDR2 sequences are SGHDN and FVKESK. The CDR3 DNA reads TGTGCCAGCAGCCAACGGCTAGCGGGAGAGGACGAGCAGTACTTC. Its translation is CASSQRLAGEDEQYF. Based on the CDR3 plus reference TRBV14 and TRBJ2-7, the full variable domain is EAGVTQFPSHSVIEKGQTVTLRCDPISGHDNLYWYRRVMGKEIKFLLHFVKESKQDESGMPNNRFLAERTGGTYSTLKVQPAELEDSGVYFCASSQRLAGEDEQYFGPGTRLTVT.

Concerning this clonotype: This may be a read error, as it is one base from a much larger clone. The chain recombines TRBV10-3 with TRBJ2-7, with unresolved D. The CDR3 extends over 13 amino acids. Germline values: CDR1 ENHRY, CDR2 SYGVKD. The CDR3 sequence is CAIGSELSYGQYF. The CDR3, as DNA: TGTGCCATCGGGTCCGAGCTCTCCTACGGGCAGTACTTC.

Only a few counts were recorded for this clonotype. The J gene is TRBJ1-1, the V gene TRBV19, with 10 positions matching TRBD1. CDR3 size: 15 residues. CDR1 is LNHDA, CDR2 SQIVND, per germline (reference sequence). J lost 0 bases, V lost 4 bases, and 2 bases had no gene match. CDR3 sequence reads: CASSKGQGMNTEAFF. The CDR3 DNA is TGTGCCAGTAGTAAGGGACAGGGGATGAACACTGAAGCTTTCTTT.

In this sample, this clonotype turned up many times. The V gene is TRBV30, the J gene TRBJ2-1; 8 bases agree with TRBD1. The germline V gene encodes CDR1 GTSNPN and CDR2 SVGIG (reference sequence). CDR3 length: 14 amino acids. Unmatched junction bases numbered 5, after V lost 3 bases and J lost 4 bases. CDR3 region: CAWSRGPGYNEQFF. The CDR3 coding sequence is TGTGCCTGGAGCAGGGGGCCTGGTTACAATGAGCAGTTCTTC.

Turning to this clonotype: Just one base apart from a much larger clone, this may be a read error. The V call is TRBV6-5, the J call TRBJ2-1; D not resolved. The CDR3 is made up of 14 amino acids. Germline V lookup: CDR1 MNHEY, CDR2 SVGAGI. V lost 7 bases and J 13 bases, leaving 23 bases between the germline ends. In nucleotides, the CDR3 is TGTGCCAGCAAAGACACACTCGTACACCCCTATCAGTTCTTC. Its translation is CASKDTLVHPYQFF.

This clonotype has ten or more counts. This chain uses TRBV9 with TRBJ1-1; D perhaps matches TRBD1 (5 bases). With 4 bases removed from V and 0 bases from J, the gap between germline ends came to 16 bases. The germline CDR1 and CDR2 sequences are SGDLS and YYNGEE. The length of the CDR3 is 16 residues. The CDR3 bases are TGTGCCAGCAGCCCTGGGGCTACGATCATGAACACTGAAGCTTTCTTT. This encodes CASSPGATIMNTEAFF. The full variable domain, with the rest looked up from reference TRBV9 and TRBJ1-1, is DSGVTQTPKHLITATGQRVTLRCSPRSGDLSVYWYQQSLDQGLQFLIQYYNGEERAKGNILERFSAQQFPDLHSELNLSSLELGDSALYFCASSPGATIMNTEAFFGQGTRLTVV.

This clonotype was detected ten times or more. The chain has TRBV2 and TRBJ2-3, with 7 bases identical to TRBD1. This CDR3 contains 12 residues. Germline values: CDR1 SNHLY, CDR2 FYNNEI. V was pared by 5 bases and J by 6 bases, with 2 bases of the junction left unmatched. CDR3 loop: CASSQQGDTQYF. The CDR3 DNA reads TGTGCCAGCAGTCAACAGGGGGATACGCAGTATTTT.

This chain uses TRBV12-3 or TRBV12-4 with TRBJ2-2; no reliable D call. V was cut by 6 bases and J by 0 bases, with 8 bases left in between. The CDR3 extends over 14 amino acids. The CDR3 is CASRLSANTGELFF. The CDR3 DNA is TGTGCCAGCAGATTAAGCGCGAACACCGGGGAGCTGTTTTTT.

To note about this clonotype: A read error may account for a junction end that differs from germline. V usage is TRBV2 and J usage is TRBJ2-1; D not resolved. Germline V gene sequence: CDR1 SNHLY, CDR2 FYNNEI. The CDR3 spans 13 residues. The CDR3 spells CASTQELSAGQFF. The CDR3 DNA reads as TGCGCCAGCACCCAAGAGCTATCCGCCGGGCAGTTCTTC.

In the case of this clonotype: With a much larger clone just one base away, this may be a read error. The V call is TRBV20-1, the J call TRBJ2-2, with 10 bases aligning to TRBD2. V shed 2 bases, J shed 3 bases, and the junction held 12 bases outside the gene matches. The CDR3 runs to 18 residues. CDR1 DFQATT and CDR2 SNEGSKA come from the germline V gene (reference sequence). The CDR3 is CSARNLGRAGGYTGELFF. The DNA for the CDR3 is TGCAGTGCTAGAAATCTAGGAAGAGCGGGAGGGTACACCGGGGAGCTGTTTTTT.

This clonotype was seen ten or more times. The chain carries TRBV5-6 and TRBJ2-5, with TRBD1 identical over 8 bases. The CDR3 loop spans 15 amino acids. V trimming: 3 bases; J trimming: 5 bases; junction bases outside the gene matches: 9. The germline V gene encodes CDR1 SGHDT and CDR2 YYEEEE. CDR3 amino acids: CASSSGGAGTETQYF. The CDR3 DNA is TGTGCCAGCAGCTCAGGGGGCGCGGGGACGGAGACCCAGTACTTC.

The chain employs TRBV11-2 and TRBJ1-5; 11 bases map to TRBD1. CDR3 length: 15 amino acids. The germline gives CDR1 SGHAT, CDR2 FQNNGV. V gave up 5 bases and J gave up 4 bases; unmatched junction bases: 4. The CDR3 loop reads CASSLGTGGNQPQHF. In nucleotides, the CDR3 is TGTGCCAGCAGCCTCGGGACAGGGGGAAATCAGCCCCAGCATTTT.